The source of this T cell receptor beta chain is a study of cytomegalovirus exposure and HLA in healthy donors. General observations from the study: The authors later found HLA-associated TCR beta chains more clonally expanded than equally common others.

Researchers ran the PCR with 60 Vbeta and 13 Jbeta primers. Assay: immunoSEQ multiplex PCR; the TCRdb copy retains only in-frame clones and omits some. The table includes roughly 190,000 clones, about three quarters detected once. The CDR3 contains 15 residues. Trimming cost V 5 bases and J 8 bases; bases outside gene matches: 10. The germline gives CDR1 SGHAT, CDR2 FQDESV (reference sequence). This clone was counted once. Its matching antigen is unknown. The genes are TRBV11-1 and TRBJ1-4, with 8 nucleotides matching TRBD1. The clonotype was recovered from a female donor in good health and CMV-seronegative. Sequencing was done on a sample of PBMCs. CDR3 sequence (DNA): TGTGCCAGCAGCCACTCTACAGGGGGAGGCGAAAAACTGTTTTTT. It specifies CASSHSTGGGEKLFF.